This T cell receptor beta chain was obtained from a study of control samples from healthy donors and cancer patients. Method: immunoSEQ multiplex PCR; TCRdb's copy keeps in-frame clones and lacks some. The sample includes 70,000 to 75,000 clones, 94% of them seen just once. The receptor comes from a woman younger than 45 in good health. What was sequenced was blood.

CDR3 loop: CASRNSGGLYEQYF. CDR3 nucleotide sequence: TGTGCCAGCAGGAATAGCGGGGGATTATACGAGCAGTACTTC. The chain uses TRBV2 and TRBJ2-7, with 9 bases identical to TRBD2. The CDR3 contains 14 residues. Germline V gene data show CDR1 as SNHLY and CDR2 as FYNNEI. V was pared by 6 bases and J by 4 bases, with 7 bases of the junction left unmatched.